This T cell receptor beta chain emerged from a study of spatial heterogeneity in lung cancer. Study-wide results and limits: It was found that expanded intratumoral alpha and beta TCR counts tracked tumor mutation counts. Coverage of tumor T cells was estimated at 6% to 7% for alpha chains and around 12% for beta chains.

This sample's time point: sample taken at primary tumor resection. A total of some 70 untreated early-stage non-small cell lung cancer patients served as donors. Unsorted whole RNA from tumor, nontumor lung or frozen PBMC underwent sequencing. Within the sample, this clonotype is medium-sized. Its antigen is still unknown. Individually, TCR cDNA molecules were each labelled with a unique molecular identifier. TCRdb itself ran the 5' RACE reads through MiXCR, one entry per CDR3 protein. The sample lists thousands of distinct CDR3 sequences, 9.6% occurring once. The germline V gene encodes CDR1 MGHRA and CDR2 YSYEKL. V was clipped by 4 bases and J by 3 bases; unmatched bases: 11. The CDR3 has 17 amino acids.

This receptor was taken from a male donor with early-stage non-small cell lung cancer. The specimen was lung tumor tissue, collected at surgery. This rearrangement joins TRBV4-1 to TRBJ1-2, with 10 bases matching TRBD1. CDR3 DNA sequence: TGCGCCAGCAGCCGAAGCGTAGGGGACAGGGGATACTATGGCTACACCTTC. Translation gives CASSRSVGDRGYYGYTF.